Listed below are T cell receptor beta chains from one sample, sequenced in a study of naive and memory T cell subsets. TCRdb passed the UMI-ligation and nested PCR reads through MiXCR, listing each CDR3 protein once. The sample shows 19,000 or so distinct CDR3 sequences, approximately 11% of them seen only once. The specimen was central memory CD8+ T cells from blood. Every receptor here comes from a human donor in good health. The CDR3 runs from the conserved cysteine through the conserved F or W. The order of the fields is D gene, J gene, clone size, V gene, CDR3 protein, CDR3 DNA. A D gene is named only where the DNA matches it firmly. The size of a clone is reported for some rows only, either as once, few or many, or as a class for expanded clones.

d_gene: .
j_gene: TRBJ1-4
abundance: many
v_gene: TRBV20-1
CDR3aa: CSAIGTREKLFF
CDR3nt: TGCAGTGCGATCGGGACTCGGGAAAAACTGTTTTTT

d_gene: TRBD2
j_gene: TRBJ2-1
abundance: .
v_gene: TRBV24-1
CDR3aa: CATRSPRQRETPYNEQFF
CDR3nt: TGTGCCACCCGCAGCCCCCGACAGCGGGAGACCCCTTACAATGAGCAGTTCTTC

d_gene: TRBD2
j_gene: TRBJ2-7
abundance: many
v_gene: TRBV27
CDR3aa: CASSLSPSGFSYEQYF
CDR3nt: TGTGCCAGCAGTTTATCCCCTAGCGGGTTCTCCTACGAGCAGTACTTC

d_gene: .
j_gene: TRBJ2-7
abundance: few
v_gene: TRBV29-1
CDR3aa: CSVTSGSWYEQYF
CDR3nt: TGCAGCGTCACTAGTGGGAGTTGGTACGAGCAGTACTTC

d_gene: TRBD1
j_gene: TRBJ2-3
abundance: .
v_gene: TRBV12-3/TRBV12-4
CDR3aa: CASSAHRGRGTDTQYF
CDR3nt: TGTGCCAGCAGTGCTCACAGGGGGCGAGGAACAGATACGCAGTATTTT

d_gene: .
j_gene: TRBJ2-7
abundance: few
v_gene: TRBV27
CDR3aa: CAEWEPYEQYF
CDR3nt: TGTGCAGAGTGGGAGCCGTACGAGCAGTACTTC

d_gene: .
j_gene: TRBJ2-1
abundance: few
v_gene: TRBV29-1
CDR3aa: CSVDSQGMVNEQFF
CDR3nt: TGCAGCGTCGATAGCCAGGGGATGGTGAATGAGCAGTTCTTC

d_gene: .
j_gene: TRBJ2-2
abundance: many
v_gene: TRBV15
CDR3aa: CATSSGMFANTGELFF
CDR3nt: TGTGCCACCAGCAGTGGGATGTTCGCGAACACCGGGGAGCTGTTTTTT

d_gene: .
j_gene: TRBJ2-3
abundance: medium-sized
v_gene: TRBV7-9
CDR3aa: CAGLAGGHTDTQYF
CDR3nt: TGTGCCGGACTGGCTGGCGGGCACACAGATACGCAGTATTTT

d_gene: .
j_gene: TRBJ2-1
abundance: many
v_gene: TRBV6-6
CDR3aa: CASSYSVGTYNEQFF
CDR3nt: TGTGCCAGCAGTTACTCCGTAGGCACCTACAATGAGCAGTTCTTC

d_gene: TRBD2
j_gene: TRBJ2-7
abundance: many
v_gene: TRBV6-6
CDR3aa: CASSYSIGRNAYEQYF
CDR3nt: TGTGCCAGCAGTTACTCGATCGGGAGGAACGCCTACGAGCAGTACTTC

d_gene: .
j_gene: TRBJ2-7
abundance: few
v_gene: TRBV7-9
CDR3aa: CASSSAITGPSTYEQYF
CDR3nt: TGTGCCAGCAGCTCAGCCATTACGGGGCCTAGCACCTACGAGCAGTACTTC

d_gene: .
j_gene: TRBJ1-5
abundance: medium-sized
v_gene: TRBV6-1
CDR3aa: CASSDALVGGVNQPQHF
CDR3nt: TGTGCCAGCAGTGACGCCTTGGTCGGGGGTGTCAATCAGCCCCAGCATTTT

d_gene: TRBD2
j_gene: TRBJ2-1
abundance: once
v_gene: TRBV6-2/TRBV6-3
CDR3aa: CASMTLAGGYNEQFF
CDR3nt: TGTGCCAGCATGACGTTAGCGGGAGGGTACAATGAGCAGTTCTTC

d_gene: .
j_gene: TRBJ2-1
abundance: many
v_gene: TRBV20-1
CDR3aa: CSANRESGYEQFF
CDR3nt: TGCAGTGCTAATCGGGAGTCGGGATATGAGCAGTTCTTC

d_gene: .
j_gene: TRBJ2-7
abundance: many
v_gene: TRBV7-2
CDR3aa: CASSPHLARPEQYF
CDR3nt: TGTGCCAGCAGCCCCCATTTGGCACGCCCCGAGCAGTACTTC

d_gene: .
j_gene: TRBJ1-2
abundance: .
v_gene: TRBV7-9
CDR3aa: CASSLVLRGNYGYTF
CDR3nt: TGTGCCAGCAGCTTGGTCCTAAGGGGCAACTATGGCTACACCTTC

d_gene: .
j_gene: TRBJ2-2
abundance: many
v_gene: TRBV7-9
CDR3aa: CASSPATGELFF
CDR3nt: TGTGCCAGCAGCCCCGCTACCGGGGAGCTGTTTTTT

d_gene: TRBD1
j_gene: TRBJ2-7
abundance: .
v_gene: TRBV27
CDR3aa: CASGQGVVQYF
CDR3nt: TGTGCCAGCGGACAGGGAGTAGTGCAGTACTTC

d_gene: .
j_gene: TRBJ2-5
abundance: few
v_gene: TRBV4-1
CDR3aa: CASSQKETQYF
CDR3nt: TGCGCCAGCAGCCAAAAAGAGACCCAGTACTTC

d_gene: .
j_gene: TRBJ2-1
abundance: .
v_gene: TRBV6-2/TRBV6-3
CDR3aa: CASSYWGRDEQFF
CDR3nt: TGTGCCAGCAGTTATTGGGGTCGGGATGAGCAGTTCTTC

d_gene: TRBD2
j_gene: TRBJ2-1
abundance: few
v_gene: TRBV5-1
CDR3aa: CATGLAGANEQFF
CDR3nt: TGCGCCACCGGACTAGCGGGAGCGAATGAGCAGTTCTTC

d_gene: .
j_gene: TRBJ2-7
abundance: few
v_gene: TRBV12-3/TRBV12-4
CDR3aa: CASSPSSYEQYF
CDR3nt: TGTGCCAGCAGTCCCAGCTCCTACGAGCAGTACTTC

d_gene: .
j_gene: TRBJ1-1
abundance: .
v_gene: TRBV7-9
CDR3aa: CVSSPDSRSNTEAFF
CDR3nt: TGTGTCAGCAGCCCGGACAGCCGATCAAACACTGAAGCTTTCTTT

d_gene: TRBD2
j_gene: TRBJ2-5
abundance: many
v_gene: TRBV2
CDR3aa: CASSPGTSGRETQYF
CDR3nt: TGTGCCAGCAGTCCCGGGACTAGCGGGAGAGAGACCCAGTACTTC

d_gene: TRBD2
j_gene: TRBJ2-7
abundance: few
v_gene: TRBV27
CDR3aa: CASSGFRGDSYEQYF
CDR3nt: TGTGCCAGCAGTGGGTTTCGGGGGGACTCCTACGAGCAGTACTTC

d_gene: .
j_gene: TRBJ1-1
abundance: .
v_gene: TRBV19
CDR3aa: CASSIDLLDTEAFF
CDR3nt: TGTGCCAGTAGTATAGATCTGCTGGACACTGAAGCTTTCTTT

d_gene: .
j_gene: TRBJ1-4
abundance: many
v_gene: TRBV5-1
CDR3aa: CASSLGANEKLFF
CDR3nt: TGCGCCAGCAGCTTGGGGGCCAATGAAAAACTGTTTTTT

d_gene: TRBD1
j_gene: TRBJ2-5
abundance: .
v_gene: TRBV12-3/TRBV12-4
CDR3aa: CASSSSDRGDKTQYF
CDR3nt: TGTGCCAGCAGTTCCTCCGACAGGGGAGACAAGACCCAGTACTTC

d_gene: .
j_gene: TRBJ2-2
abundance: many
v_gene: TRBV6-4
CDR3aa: CASSDRDTGELFF
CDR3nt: TGTGCCAGCAGTGACAGGGACACCGGGGAGCTGTTTTTT

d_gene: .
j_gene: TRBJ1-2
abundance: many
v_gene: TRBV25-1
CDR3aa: CASSPGTVYGYTF
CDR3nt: TGTGCCAGCAGCCCCGGGACCGTCTATGGCTACACCTTC

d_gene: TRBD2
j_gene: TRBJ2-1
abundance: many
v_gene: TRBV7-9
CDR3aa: CASSDAGTSSYNEQFF
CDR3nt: TGTGCCAGCAGCGACGCCGGGACTAGTTCCTACAATGAGCAGTTCTTC

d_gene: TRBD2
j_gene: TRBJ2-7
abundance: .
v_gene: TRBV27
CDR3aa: CASRYSGSLTYEQYF
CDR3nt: TGTGCCAGCAGATACAGCGGGAGCCTGACCTACGAGCAGTACTTC

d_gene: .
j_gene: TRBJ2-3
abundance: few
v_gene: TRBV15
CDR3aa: CATSATGYWKTDTQYF
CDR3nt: TGTGCCACCAGCGCTACAGGGTATTGGAAAACAGATACGCAGTATTTT

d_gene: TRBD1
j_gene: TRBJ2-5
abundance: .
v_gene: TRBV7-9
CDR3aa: CASSLRDSQETQYF
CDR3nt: TGTGCCAGCAGCTTAAGGGACAGCCAAGAGACCCAGTACTTC

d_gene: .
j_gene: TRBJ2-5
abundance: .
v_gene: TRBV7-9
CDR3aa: CASSARLVPETQYF
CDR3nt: TGTGCCAGCAGCGCCCGACTAGTACCTGAGACCCAGTACTTC

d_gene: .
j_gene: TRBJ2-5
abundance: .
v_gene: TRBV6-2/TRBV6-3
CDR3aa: CASRDIQETQYF
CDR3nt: TGTGCCAGCAGGGACATTCAAGAGACCCAGTACTTC

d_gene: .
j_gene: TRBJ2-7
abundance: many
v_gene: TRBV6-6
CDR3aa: CASSEGSSEYF
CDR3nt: TGTGCCAGCTCTGAGGGGAGTTCGGAGTACTTC

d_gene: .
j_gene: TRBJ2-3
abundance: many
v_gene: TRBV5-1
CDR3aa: CASRYSGSTDTQYF
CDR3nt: TGCGCCAGCAGGTACAGCGGTAGCACAGATACGCAGTATTTT

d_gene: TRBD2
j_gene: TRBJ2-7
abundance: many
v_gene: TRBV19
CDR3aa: CASRDLAVSTRDEQYF
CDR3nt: TGTGCCAGTAGGGACCTAGCGGTCTCAACGAGGGACGAGCAGTACTTC

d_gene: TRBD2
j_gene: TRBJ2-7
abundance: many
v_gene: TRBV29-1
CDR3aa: CSVYSGTSGWEQYF
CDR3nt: TGCAGCGTCTATTCCGGGACTAGCGGCTGGGAGCAGTACTTC

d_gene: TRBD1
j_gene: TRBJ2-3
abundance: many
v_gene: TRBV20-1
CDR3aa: CSARGTGEVDTQYF
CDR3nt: TGCAGTGCTAGGGGGACAGGGGAGGTAGATACGCAGTATTTT

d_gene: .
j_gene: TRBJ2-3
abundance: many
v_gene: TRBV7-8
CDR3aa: CASSLVVVITDTQYF
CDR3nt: TGTGCCAGCAGCTTAGTTGTAGTAATCACAGATACGCAGTATTTT

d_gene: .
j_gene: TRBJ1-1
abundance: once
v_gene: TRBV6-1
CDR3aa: CASSEQQPSEAFF
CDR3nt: TGTGCCAGCAGTGAACAACAGCCCTCCGAAGCTTTCTTT

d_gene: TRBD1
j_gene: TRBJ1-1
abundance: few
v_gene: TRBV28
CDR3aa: CASSPGGVNTEAFF
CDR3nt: TGTGCCAGCAGTCCAGGGGGTGTGAACACTGAAGCTTTCTTT

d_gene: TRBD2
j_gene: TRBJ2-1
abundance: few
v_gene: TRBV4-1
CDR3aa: CASSPLPLAGFIYNEQFF
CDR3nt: TGCGCCAGCAGCCCGCTCCCCCTAGCGGGGTTTATATACAATGAGCAGTTCTTC

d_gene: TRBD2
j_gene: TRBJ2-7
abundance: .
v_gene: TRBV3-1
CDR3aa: CASSQGPSGKSSYEQYF
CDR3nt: TGTGCCAGCAGCCAAGGCCCTAGCGGGAAATCATCCTACGAGCAGTACTTC

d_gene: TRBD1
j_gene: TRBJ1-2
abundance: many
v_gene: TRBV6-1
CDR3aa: CASSETGQIYGYTF
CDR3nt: TGTGCCAGCAGTGAAACGGGACAGATCTATGGCTACACCTTC

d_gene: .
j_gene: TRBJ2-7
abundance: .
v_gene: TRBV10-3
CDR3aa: CAISEGGSSYEQYF
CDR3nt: TGTGCCATCAGCGAGGGGGGGAGCTCCTACGAGCAGTACTTC

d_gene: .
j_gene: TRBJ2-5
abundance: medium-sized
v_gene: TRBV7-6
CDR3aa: CASSPGTDGETQYF
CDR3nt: TGTGCCAGCAGCCCGGGGACCGACGGAGAGACCCAGTACTTC

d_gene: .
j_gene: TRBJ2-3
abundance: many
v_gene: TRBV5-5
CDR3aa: CASSAAASTDTQYF
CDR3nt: TGTGCCAGCAGTGCGGCAGCCAGCACAGATACGCAGTATTTT

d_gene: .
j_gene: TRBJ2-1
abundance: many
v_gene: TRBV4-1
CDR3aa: CASRHDGAGLGNEQFF
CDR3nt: TGCGCCAGCAGACACGACGGGGCCGGACTGGGGAATGAGCAGTTCTTC

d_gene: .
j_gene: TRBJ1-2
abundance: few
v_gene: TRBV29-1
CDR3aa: CSVSGSGYTF
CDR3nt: TGCAGCGTTTCAGGGTCCGGCTACACCTTC

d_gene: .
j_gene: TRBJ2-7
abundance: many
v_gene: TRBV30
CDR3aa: CAWGWTVRDEQYF
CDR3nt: TGTGCCTGGGGGTGGACGGTTAGGGACGAGCAGTACTTC

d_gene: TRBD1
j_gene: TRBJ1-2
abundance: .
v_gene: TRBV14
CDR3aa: CASRKTGVGGYTF
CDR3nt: TGTGCCAGCAGGAAAACAGGGGTTGGTGGCTACACCTTC

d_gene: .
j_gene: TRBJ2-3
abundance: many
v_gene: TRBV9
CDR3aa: CASSVDSATQYF
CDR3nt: TGTGCCAGCAGCGTAGACTCCGCGACGCAGTATTTT

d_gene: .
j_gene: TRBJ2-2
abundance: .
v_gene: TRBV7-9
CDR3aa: CASSYRALNTGELFF
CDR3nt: TGTGCCAGCAGTTACCGGGCTCTGAACACCGGGGAGCTGTTTTTT